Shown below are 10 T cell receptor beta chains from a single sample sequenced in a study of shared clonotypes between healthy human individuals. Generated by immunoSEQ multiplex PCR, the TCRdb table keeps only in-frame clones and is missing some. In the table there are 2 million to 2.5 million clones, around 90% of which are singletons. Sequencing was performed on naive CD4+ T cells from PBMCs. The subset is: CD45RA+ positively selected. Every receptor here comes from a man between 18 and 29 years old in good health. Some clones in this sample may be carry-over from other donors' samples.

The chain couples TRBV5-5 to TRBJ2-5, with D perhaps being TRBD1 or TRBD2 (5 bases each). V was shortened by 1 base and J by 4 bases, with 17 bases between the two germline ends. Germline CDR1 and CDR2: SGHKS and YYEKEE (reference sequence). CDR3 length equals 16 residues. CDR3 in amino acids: CASSLMRGTETETQYF. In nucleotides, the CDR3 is TGTGCCAGCAGCTTGATGAGGGGTACAGAGACAGAGACCCAGTACTTC.

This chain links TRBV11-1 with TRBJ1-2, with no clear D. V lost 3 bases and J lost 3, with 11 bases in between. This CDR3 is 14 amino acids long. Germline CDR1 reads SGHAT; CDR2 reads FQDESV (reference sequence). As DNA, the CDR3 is TGTGCCAGCAGCTTCCGCAGGTCCGACTATGGCTACACCTTC. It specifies CASSFRRSDYGYTF.

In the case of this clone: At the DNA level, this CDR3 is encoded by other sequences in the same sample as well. The CDR3 loop is CASSLQGTEAFF. The CDR3 DNA follows: TGCGCCAGCAGCTTACAGGGAACTGAAGCTTTCTTT. This chain joins TRBV5-1 and TRBJ1-1, with D perhaps matching TRBD1 (6 bases). Germline assignment: CDR1 SGHRS and CDR2 YFSETQ. The CDR3 is 12 amino acids. V was clipped by 2 bases and J by 5 bases, with 7 bases between them.

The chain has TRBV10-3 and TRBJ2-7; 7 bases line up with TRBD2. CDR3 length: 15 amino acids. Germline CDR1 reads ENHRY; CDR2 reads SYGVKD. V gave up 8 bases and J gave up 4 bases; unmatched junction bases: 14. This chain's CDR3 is CAISPQAGVGYEQYF. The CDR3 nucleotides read TGTGCCATCTCCCCCCAGGCGGGAGTGGGGTACGAGCAGTACTTC.

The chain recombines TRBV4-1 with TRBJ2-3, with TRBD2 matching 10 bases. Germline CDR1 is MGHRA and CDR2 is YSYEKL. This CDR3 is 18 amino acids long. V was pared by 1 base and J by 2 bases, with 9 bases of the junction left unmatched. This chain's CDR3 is CASSQGASGRGYTDTQYF. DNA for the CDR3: TGCGCCAGCAGCCAAGGGGCCAGCGGGAGGGGCTACACAGATACGCAGTATTTT.

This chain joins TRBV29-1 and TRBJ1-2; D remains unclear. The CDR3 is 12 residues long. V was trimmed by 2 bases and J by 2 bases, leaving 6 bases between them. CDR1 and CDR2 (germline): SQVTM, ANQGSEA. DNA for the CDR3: TGCAGCGTTGAACAGGTGAACTATGGCTACACCTTC. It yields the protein CSVEQVNYGYTF.

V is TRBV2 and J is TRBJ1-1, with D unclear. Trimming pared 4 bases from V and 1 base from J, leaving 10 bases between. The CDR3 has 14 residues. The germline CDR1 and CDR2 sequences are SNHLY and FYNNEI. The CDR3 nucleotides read TGTGCCAGCAGTGCCGTCAGAGAGAACACTGAAGCTTTCTTT. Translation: CASSAVRENTEAFF.

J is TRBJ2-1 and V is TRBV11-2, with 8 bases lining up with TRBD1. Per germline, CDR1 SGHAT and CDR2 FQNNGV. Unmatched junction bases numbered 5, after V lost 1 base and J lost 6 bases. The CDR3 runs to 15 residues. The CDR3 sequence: CASSLGTGLGNEQFF. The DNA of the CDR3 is TGTGCCAGCAGCTTAGGGACAGGGCTCGGCAATGAGCAGTTCTTC.

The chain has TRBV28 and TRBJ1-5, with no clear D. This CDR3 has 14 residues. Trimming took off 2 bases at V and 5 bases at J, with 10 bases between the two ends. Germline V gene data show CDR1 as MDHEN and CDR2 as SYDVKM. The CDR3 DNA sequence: TGTGCCAGCAGTTTAGCGGGAATGTATCAGCCCCAGCATTTT. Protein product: CASSLAGMYQPQHF.

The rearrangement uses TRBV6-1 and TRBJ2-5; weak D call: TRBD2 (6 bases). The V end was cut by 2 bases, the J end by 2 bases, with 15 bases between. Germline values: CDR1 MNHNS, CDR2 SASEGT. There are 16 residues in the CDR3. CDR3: CASSEKWRGEQETQYF. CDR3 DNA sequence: TGTGCCAGCAGTGAAAAGTGGCGGGGAGAACAAGAGACCCAGTACTTC.